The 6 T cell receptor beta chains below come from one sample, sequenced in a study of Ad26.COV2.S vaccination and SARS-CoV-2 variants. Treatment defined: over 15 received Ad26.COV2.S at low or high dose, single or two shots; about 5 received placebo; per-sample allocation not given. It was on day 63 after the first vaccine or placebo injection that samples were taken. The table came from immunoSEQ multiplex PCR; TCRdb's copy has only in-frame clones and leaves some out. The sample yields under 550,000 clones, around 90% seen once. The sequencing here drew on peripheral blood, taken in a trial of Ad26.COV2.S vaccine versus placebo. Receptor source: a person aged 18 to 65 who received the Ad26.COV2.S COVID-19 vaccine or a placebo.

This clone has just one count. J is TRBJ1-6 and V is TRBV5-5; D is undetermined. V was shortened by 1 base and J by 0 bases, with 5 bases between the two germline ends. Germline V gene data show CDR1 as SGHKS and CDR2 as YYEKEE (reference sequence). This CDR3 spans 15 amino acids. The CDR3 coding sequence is TGTGCCAGCAGCTTGCTCCTCTCCTATAATTCACCCCTCCACTTT. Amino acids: CASSLLLSYNSPLHF. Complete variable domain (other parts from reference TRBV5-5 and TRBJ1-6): DAGVTQSPTHLIKTRGQQVTLRCSPISGHKSVSWYQQVLGQGPQFIFQYYEKEERGRGNFPDRFSARQFPNYSSELNVNALLLGDSALYLCASSLLLSYNSPLHFGNGTRLTVT.

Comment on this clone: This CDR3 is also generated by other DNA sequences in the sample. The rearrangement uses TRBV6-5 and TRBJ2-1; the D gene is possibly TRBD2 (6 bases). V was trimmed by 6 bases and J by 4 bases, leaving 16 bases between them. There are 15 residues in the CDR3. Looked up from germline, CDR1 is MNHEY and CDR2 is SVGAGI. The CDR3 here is CASSPSGGTYNEQFF. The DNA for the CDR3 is TGTGCCAGCAGCCCCAGTGGCGGGACTTACAATGAGCAGTTCTTC.

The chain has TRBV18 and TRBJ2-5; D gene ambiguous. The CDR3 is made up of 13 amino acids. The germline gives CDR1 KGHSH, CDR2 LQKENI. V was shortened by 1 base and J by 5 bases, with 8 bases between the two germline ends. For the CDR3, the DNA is TGTGCCAGCTCACCACAGCTATACGAGACCCAGTACTTC. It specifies CASSPQLYETQYF.

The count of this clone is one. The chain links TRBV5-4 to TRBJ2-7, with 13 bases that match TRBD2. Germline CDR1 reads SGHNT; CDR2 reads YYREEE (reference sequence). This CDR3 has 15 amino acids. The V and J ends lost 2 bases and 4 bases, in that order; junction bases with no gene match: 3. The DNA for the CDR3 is TGTGCCAGCAGCTTCGGGACTAGCGGGAATTACGAGCAGTACTTC. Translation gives CASSFGTSGNYEQYF.

This CDR3 reads CASSSHVLPGGTEAFF. The CDR3, as DNA: TGTGCCAGCAGCTCCCACGTACTTCCCGGGGGCACTGAAGCTTTCTTT. The rearrangement uses TRBV7-9 and TRBJ1-1; the D gene is possibly TRBD1 (5 bases). The CDR3 runs 16 residues. The germline V gene has CDR1 SEHNR and CDR2 FQNEAQ (reference sequence). Deletions cut 4 bases from V and 4 bases from J, with 19 bases between. Looking up the rest from reference TRBV7-9 and TRBJ1-1 gives the full variable domain: DTGVSQNPRHKITKRGQNVTFRCDPISEHNRLYWYRQTLGQGPEFLTYFQNEAQLEKSRLLSDRFSAERPKGSFSTLEIQRTEQGDSAMYLCASSSHVLPGGTEAFFGQGTRLTVV.

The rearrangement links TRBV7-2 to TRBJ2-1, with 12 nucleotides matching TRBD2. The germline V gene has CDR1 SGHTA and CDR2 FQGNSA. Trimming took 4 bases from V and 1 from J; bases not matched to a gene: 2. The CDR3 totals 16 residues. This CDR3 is CASSYGTSGSYNEQFF. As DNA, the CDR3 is TGTGCCAGCAGCTACGGGACTAGCGGGTCCTACAATGAGCAGTTCTTC.